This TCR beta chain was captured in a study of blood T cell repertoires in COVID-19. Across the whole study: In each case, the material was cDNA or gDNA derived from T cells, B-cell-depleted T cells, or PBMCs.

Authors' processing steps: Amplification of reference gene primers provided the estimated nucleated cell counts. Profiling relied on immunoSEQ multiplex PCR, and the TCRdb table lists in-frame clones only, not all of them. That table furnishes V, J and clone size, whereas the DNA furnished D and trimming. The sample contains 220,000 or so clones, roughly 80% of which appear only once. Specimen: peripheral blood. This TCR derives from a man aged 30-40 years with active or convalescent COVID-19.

The CDR3 reads CASSEGGPPVEGAFF. DNA for the CDR3: TGTGCCAGCAGTGAAGGGGGGCCCCCTGTAGAGGGAGCTTTCTTT. This chain uses TRBV6-1 with TRBJ1-1, with D possibly matching TRBD1 (6 bases). The CDR3 has 15 amino acids. CDR1 and CDR2 (germline): MNHNS, SASEGT. The ends were cut back, 1 base at V and 10 bases at J, with 19 bases in the middle.